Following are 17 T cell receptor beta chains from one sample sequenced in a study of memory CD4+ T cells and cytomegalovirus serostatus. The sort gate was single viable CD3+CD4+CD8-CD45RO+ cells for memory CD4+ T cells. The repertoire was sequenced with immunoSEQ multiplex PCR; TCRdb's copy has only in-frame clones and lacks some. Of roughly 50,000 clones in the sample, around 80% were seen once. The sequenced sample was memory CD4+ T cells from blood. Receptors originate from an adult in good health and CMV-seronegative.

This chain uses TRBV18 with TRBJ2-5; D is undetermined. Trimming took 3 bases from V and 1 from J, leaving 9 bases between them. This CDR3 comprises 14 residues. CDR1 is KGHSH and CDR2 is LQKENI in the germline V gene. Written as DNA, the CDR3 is TGTGCCAGCTCACCTACGACTCCCCAAGAGACCCAGTACTTC. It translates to CASSPTTPQETQYF.

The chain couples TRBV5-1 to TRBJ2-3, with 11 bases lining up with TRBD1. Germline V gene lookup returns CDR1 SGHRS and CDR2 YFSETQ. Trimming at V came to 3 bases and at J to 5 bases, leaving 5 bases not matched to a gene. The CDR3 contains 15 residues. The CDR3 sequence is CASSSGQGAGDTQYF. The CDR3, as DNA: TGCGCCAGCAGCTCAGGACAGGGGGCCGGAGATACGCAGTATTTT.

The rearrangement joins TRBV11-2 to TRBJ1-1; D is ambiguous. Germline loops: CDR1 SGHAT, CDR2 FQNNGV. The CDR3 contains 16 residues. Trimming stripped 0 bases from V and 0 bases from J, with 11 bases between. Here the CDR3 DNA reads TGTGCCAGCAGCTTAGATCGGGCAGCAATGAACACTGAAGCTTTCTTT. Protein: CASSLDRAAMNTEAFF.

The CDR3 protein is CASNLRLGPQQYF. For the CDR3, the DNA is TGTGCCAGCAACCTTCGACTAGGTCCACAGCAGTACTTC. This rearrangement joins TRBV5-6 to TRBJ2-7, with a possible D match to TRBD2 (6 bases). The germline CDR1 and CDR2 sequences are SGHDT and YYEEEE. The CDR3 loop spans 13 amino acids. V lost 6 bases to trimming and J lost 8 bases, with 18 bases between them.

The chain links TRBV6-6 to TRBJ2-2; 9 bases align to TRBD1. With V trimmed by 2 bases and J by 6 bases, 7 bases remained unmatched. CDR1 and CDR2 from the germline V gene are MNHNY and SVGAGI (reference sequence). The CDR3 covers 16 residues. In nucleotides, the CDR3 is TGTGCCAGCAGTTACGGGGACAGGGAGGTGTCCGGGGAGCTGTTTTTT. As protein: CASSYGDREVSGELFF.

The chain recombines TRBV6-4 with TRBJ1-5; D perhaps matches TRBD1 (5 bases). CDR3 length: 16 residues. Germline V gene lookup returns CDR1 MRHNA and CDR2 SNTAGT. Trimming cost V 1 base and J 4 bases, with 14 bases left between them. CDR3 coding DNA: TGTGCCAGCAGTGACTTCCCGCCAGGGCCTAATCAGCCCCAGCATTTT. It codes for CASSDFPPGPNQPQHF.

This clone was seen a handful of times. The CDR3 DNA sequence: TGCGCCAGCAGCCTCGACAGGGACCCCTACACCGGGGAGCTGTTTTTT. It encodes CASSLDRDPYTGELFF. The V and J genes are TRBV5-1 and TRBJ2-2, with 7 bases aligning to TRBD1. CDR3 size: 16 residues. V gave up 4 bases and J gave up 3 bases; unmatched junction bases: 9. Germline CDR1 is SGHRS and CDR2 is YFSETQ. The full variable domain, completed using reference TRBV5-1 and TRBJ2-2, is KAGVTQTPRYLIKTRGQQVTLSCSPISGHRSVSWYQQTPGQGLQFLFEYFSETQRNKGNFPGRFSGRQFSNSRSEMNVSTLELGDSALYLCASSLDRDPYTGELFFGEGSRLTVL.

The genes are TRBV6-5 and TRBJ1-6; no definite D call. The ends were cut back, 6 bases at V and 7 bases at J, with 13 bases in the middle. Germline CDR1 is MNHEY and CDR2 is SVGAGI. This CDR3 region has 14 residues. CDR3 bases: TGTGCCAGCAGCCGAGAGACTGGGAATTCACCCCTCCACTTT. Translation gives CASSRETGNSPLHF.

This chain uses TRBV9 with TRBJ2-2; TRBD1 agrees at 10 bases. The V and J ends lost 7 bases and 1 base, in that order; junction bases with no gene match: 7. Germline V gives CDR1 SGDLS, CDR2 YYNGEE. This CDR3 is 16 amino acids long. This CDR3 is CASLWDRGGNTGELFF. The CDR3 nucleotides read TGTGCCAGCTTGTGGGACAGGGGCGGGAACACCGGGGAGCTGTTTTTT.

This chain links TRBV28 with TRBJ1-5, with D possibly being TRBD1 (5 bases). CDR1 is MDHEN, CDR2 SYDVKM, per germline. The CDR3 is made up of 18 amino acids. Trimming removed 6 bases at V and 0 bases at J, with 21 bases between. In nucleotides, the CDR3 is TGTGCCAGCAGGAGCGGACATTTTGGGGCCTTTAGCAATCAGCCCCAGCATTTT. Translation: CASRSGHFGAFSNQPQHF.

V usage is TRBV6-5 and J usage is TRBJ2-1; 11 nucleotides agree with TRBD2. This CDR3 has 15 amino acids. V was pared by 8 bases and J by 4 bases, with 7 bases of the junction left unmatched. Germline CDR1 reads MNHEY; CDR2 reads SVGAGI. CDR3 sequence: CASGGGTSGYNEQFF. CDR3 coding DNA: TGTGCCAGCGGCGGAGGGACTAGCGGTTACAATGAGCAGTTCTTC.

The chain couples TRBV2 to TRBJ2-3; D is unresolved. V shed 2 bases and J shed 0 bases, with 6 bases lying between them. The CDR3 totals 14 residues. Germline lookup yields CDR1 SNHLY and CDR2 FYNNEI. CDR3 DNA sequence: TGTGCCAGCAGTGAATGGTGGAGCACAGATACGCAGTATTTT. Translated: CASSEWWSTDTQYF.

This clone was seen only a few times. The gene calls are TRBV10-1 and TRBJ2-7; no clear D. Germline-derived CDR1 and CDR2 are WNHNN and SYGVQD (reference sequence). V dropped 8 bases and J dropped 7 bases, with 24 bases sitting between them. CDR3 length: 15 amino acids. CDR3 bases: TGCGCCAGCGATGGCCCTTCCTTACATCCTGGGGAGCAGTACTTC. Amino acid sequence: CASDGPSLHPGEQYF.

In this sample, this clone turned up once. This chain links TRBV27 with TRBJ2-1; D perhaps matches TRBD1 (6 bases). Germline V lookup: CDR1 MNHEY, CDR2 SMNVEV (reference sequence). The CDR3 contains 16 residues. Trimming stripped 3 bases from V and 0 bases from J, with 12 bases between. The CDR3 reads CASSFVTDSSYNEQFF. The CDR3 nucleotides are TGTGCCAGCAGTTTCGTTACGGACAGCTCCTACAATGAGCAGTTCTTC.

CDR3 bases: TGTGCCAGCAGAGCGGGGTATAGCTCTGGAAACACCATATATTTT. Protein: CASRAGYSSGNTIYF. The V gene is TRBV6-5, the J gene TRBJ1-3, with unresolved D. Looked up from germline, CDR1 is MNHEY and CDR2 is SVGAGI. The V end lost 6 bases, the J end lost 0 bases, and 12 bases lay between the germline ends. This CDR3 region has 15 residues.

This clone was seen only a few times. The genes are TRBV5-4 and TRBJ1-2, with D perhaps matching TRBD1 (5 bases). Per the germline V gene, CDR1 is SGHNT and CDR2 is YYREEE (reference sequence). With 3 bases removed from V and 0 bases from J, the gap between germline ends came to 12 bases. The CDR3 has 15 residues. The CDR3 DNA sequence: TGTGCCAGCAGCTCGAATTGGGGCTCTAACTATGGCTACACCTTC. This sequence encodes CASSSNWGSNYGYTF.

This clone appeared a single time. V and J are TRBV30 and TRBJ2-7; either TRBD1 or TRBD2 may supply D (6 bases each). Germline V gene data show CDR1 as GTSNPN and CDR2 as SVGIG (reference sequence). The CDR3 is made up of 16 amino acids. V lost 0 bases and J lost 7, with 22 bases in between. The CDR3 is CAWSVGGGRGNWEQYF. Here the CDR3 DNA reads TGTGCCTGGAGTGTAGGTGGGGGGCGCGGTAACTGGGAGCAGTACTTC.